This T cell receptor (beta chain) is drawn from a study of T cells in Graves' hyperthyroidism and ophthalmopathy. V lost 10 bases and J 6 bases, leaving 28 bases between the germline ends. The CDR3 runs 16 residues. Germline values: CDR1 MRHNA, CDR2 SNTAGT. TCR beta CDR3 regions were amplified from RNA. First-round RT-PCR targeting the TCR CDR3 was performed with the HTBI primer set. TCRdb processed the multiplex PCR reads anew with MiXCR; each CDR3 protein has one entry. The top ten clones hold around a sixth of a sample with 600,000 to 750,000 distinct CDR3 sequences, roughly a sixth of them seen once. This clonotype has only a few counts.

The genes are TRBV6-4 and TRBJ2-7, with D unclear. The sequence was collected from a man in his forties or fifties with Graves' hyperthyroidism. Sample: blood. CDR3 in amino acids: CANRPRPPISMSEQYF. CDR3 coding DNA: TGTGCCAACCGCCCCCGCCCTCCTATTTCTATGAGCGAGCAGTACTTC.